A few counts support the clone carrying this T cell receptor (beta chain). Its antigen is undetermined. For TCR, cDNA came from 5'RACE template switching, which added a universal primer site and UMIs. MiXCR, applied by TCRdb to the 5' RACE reads, yields one record per CDR3 protein. The table lists a few hundred thousand distinct CDR3 sequences, approximately 8% of them singletons. The data originate from a study of T cells after yellow fever vaccination. Study-level results: The secondary response was weaker but peaked faster, day 5 versus 15.

The CDR3 has 15 amino acids. Deletions cut 4 bases from V and 7 bases from J, with 17 bases between. CDR1 and CDR2 from the germline V gene are LGHNA and YNFKEQ. This receptor was identified in a man younger than 35 who received the YFV17D yellow fever vaccine. V is TRBV4-2 and J is TRBJ2-1; possibly TRBD1 or TRBD2 for D (5 bases each). The specimen comprised CD4+ T cells sorted from PBMCs, sampled 5 days after the yellow fever booster vaccination. The CDR3 nucleotides are TGTGCCAGCAGCCCCTTAACGGGGACGCCTAATGAGCAGTTCTTC. It encodes CASSPLTGTPNEQFF.